Below, one TCR beta chain is given with its context. The CDR3 runs to 14 residues. Germline V gene sequence: CDR1 DFQATT, CDR2 SNEGSKA (reference sequence). Using a J-beta primer mix together with a sample-barcoded 5' primer, a second PCR was run for about 6 to 12 cycles. TCRdb reprocessed the 5' RACE reads via MiXCR and lists one record per CDR3 protein. The data hold roughly 2 million distinct CDR3 sequences, with 40% to 55% observed a single time. Every participating donor contributed approximately 9.5 milliliters of peripheral blood through a draw. This sample stems from a study of blood T cells in healthy people across ages.

The specimen sequenced was blood. This chain uses TRBV20-1 with TRBJ2-5; D ambiguous. The J call may be incorrect, as the DNA end agrees better with TRBJ2-7. The receptor comes from a woman aged 40 to 50 in good health. CDR3 nucleotide sequence: TGCAGTGCTAGGGAAACGACGTACCCCTACGAGCAGTACTTC. Its translation is CSARETTYPYEQYF.